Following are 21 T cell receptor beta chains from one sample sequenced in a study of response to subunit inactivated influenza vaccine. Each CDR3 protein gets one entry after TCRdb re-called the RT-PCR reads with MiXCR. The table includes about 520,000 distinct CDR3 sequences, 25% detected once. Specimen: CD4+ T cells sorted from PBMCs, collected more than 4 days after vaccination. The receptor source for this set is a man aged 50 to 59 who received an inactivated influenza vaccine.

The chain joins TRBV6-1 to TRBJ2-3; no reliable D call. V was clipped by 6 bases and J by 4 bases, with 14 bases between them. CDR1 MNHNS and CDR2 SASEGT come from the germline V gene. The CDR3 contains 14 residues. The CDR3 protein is CASSHFQQPDTQYF. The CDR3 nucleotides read TGTGCCAGCAGCCACTTCCAGCAGCCAGATACGCAGTATTTT.

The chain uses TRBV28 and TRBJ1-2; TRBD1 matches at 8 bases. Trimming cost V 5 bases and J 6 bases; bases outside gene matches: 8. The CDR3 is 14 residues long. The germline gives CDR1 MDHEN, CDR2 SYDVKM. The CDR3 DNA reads TGTGCCAGCAGTCTCGGACAGGGCGGAGATGGCTACACCTTC. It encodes CASSLGQGGDGYTF.

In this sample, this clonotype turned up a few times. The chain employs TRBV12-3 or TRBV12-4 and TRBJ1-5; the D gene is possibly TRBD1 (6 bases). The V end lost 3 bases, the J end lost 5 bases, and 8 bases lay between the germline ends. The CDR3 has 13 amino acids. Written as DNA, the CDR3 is TGTGCCAGCAGTTTTGCAGGGGATCAGCCCCAGCATTTT. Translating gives CASSFAGDQPQHF.

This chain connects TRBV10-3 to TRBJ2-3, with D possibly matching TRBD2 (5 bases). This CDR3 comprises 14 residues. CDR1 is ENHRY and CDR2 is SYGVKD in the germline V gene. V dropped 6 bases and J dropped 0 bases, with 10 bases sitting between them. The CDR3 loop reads CAIRKRQSTDTQYF. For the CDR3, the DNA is TGTGCCATCAGAAAGCGGCAGAGCACAGATACGCAGTATTTT.

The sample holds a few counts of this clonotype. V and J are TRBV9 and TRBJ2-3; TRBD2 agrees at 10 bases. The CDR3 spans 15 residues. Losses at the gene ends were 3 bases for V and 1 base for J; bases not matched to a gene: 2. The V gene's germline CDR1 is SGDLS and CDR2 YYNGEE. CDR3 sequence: CASSAGTSGTDTQYF. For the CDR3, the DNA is TGTGCCAGCAGCGCCGGGACTAGCGGCACAGATACGCAGTATTTT.

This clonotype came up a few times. The DNA of the CDR3 is TGTGCCAGCACCTACGCGGGGGCCGATAGCGGGCCTGAGCAGTTCTTC. Amino acid sequence: CASTYAGADSGPEQFF. This rearrangement joins TRBV6-1 to TRBJ2-1, with D perhaps TRBD2 (7 bases). In germline, CDR1 is MNHNS, CDR2 SASEGT. V was clipped by 7 bases and J by 9 bases, with 25 bases between them. The CDR3 length is 16 residues.

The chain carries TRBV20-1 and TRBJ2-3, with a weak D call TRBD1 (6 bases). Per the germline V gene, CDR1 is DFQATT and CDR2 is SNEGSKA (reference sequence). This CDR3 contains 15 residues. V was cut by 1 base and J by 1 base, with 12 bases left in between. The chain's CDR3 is CSARVGGDGTDTQYF. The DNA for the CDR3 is TGCAGTGCTAGAGTAGGGGGTGACGGCACAGATACGCAGTATTTT.

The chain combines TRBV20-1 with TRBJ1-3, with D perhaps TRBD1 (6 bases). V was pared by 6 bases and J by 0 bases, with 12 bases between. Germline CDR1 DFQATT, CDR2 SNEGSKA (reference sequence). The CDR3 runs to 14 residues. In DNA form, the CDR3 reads TGCAGTGCCAGTCAGGGGAGCTCTGGAAACACCATATATTTT. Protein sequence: CSASQGSSGNTIYF.

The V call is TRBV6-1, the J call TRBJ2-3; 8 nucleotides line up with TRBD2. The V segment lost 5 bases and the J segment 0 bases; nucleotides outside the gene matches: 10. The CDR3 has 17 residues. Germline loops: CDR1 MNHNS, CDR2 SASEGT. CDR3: CASSNWVSGVSTDTQYF. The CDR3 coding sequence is TGTGCCAGCAGTAATTGGGTTAGCGGGGTTAGCACAGATACGCAGTATTTT.

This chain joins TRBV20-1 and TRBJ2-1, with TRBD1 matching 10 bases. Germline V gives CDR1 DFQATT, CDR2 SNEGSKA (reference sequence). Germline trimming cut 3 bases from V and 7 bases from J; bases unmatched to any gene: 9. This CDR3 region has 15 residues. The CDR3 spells CSASSGTGVPNEQFF. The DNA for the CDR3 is TGCAGTGCTAGCTCTGGGACAGGGGTCCCGAATGAGCAGTTCTTC.

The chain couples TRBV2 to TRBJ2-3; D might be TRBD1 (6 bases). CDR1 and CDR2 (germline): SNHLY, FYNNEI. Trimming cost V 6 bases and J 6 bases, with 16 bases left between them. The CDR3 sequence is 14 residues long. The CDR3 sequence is CASSPGQIGDTQYF. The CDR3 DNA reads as TGTGCCAGCAGCCCGGGACAAATAGGGGATACGCAGTATTTT.

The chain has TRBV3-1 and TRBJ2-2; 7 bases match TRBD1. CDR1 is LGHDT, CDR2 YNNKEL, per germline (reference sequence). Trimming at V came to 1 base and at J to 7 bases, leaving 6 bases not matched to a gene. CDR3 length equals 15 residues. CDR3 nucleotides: TGTGCCAGCAGCCAAGGTCTAGGGGGCGGCGGGGAGCTGTTTTTT. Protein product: CASSQGLGGGGELFF. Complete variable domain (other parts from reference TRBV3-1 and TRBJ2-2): DTAVSQTPKYLVTQMGNDKSIKCEQNLGHDTMYWYKQDSKKFLKIMFSYNNKELIINETVPNRFSPKSPDKAHLNLHINSLELGDSAVYFCASSQGLGGGGELFFGEGSRLTVL.

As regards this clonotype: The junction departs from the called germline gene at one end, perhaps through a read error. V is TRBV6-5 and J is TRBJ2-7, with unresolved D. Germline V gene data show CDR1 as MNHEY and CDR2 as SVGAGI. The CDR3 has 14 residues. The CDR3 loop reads CASSNSGPTYEQYF. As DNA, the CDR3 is TGTGCCAGCAGTAACTCCGGGCCTACGTACGAGCAGTACTTC.

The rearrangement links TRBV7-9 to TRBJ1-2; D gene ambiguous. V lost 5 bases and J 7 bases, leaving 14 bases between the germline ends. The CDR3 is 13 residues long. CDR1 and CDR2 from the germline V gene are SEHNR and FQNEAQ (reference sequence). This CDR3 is CASSAGQYRGYTF. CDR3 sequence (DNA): TGTGCCAGCAGCGCCGGGCAGTATCGTGGCTACACCTTC. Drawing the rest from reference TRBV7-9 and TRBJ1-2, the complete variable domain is DTGVSQNPRHKITKRGQNVTFRCDPISEHNRLYWYRQTLGQGPEFLTYFQNEAQLEKSRLLSDRFSAERPKGSFSTLEIQRTEQGDSAMYLCASSAGQYRGYTFGSGTRLTVV.

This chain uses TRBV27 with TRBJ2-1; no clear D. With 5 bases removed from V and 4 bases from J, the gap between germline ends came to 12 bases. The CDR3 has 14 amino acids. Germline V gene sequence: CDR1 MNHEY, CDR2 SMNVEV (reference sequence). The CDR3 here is CASSPDLNYNEQFF. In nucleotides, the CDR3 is TGTGCCAGCAGTCCGGATCTTAATTACAATGAGCAGTTCTTC.

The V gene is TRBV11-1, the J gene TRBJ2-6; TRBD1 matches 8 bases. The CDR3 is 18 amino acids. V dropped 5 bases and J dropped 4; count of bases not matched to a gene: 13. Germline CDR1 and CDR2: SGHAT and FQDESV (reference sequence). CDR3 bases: TGTGCCAGCAGCGGCAGGGGGCCCGCTTTGGACGGGGCCAACGTCCTGACTTTC. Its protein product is CASSGRGPALDGANVLTF.

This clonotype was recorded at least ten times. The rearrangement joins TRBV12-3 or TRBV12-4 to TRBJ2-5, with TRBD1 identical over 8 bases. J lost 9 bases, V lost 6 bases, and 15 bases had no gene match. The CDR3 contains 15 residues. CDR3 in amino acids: CASSLGQATFEAQYF. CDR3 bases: TGTGCCAGCAGCCTGGGACAGGCGACGTTTGAGGCCCAGTACTTC.

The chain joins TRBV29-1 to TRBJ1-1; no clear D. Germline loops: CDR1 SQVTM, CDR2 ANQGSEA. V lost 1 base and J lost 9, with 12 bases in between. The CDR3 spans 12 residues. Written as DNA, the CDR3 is TGCAGCGTTGAAGTGAGAGCAAACAAAGCTTTCTTT. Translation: CSVEVRANKAFF.

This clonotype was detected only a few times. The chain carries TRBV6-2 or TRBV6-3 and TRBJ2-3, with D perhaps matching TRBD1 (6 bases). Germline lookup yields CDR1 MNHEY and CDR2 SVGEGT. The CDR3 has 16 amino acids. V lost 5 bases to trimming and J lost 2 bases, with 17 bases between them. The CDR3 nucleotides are TGTGCCAGCAGTACTCCGAACAGGGATCCCACAGATACGCAGTATTTT. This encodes CASSTPNRDPTDTQYF.

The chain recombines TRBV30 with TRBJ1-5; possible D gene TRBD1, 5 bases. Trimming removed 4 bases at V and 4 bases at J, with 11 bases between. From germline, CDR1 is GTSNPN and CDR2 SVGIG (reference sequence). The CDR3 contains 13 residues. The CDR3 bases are TGTGCCTGGAATTTGCAGGGTAATCAGCCCCAGCATTTT. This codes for CAWNLQGNQPQHF.

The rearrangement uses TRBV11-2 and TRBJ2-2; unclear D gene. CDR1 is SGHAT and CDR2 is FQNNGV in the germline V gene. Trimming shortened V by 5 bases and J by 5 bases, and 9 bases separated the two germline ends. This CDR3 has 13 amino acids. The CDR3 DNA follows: TGTGCCAGCAGCCCGCAGGAGACCGGGGAGCTGTTTTTT. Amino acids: CASSPQETGELFF.